This T cell receptor beta chain was sequenced for a study of brain T cells in children with intractable seizures. Data came from immunoSEQ multiplex PCR; TCRdb stores just in-frame clones and leaves some out. Of under 150,000 clones listed, approximately 94% are singletons. The sequenced cases were selected for having the highest brain T cell transcript signatures. The CDR3 is 14 amino acids. The germline CDR1 and CDR2 sequences are MDHEN and SYDVKM. V gave up 5 bases and J gave up 3 bases, with 14 bases separating them. The sample in question was peripheral blood, obtained at surgery. The TCR sequence derives from a boy in the first two years of life with hemimegalencephaly and intractable seizures. This sequence joins TRBV28 and TRBJ2-7, with D perhaps TRBD1 (5 bases). CDR3: CASSDSSEVYEQYF. The CDR3 bases are TGTGCCAGCAGTGACAGCTCAGAGGTCTACGAGCAGTACTTC. Full variable domain (missing parts from reference TRBV28 and TRBJ2-7): DVKVTQSSRYLVKRTGEKVFLECVQDMDHENMFWYRQDPGLGLRLIYFSYDVKMKEKGDIPEGYSVSREKKERFSLILESASTNQTSMYLCASSDSSEVYEQYFGPGTRLTVT.